Sequencing of this TCR beta chain was carried out in a study of cytomegalovirus exposure and HLA in healthy donors (dated 2017 in TCRdb). The study in broad terms: In an earlier analysis of around 540 of the donors, under 300 Gb of sequence data and 90 million to 130 million unique TCR beta sequences from approximately 180 million T cells were reported. An early release that covered roughly 600 HLA-typed donors contained around 300 gigabases of sequencing data and approximately 85 million unique TCR sequences. The genetic ancestry cluster associated with self-reported Caucasian donors included 81% of the roughly 360 genotyped donors. The study aimed to test whether cataloging public T cell receptors could reveal signatures of past pathogen exposure. The study used immunosequencing to profile the T cell repertoires of hundreds of subjects and linked those repertoires to cytomegalovirus serostatus. Besides the first cohort of more than 650 subjects, a separate validation cohort made up of around 120 different subjects was used. To predict cytomegalovirus infection status, the study combined high-throughput TCR immunosequencing, statistical association of individual TCRs with disease status, and machine learning. A later analysis re-analyzed previously published TCR beta repertoires from 600 to 850 donors and added high-resolution HLA genotyping to study TCR occurrence patterns. Rather than using new phenotypic data, the later analysis identified candidate immune exposures from TCR beta sequences and from how often those sequences occurred across donors. An earlier analysis of 587 of the donors used high-throughput TCR beta sequencing to judge whether each TCR beta V gene segment behaved as functional or pseudogenic. Donor age, sex, ethnicity and CMV serostatus were collected together with the repertoire data. Genome-wide SNP genotypes for about 65% of the roughly 670 donors were used in a later genetic analysis, which treated that subset as a discovery cohort. Every discovery cohort repertoire had been produced on one sequencing platform. Class I and class II HLA loci were covered by the typing at four-digit resolution. Typing coverage differed by locus: A, B, C, DRB1 and DQB1 were typed in about 629-640 donors, DQA1 in approximately 520, DPA1 in approximately 600, and DPB1 in 450 to 480. Because of strong linkage in the cohort, a handful of DR-DQ haplotypes were treated as single units for association and clustering. Across 398 genotyped donors of the cohort, an average of roughly 230,000 unique TCR beta nucleotide sequences per donor were sequenced, and roughly 17% of those sequences were non-productive. The study at large found these results: In a later genetic analysis, fewer N-insertions in productive TCRs were reported among donors in an Asian-associated ancestry cluster than the 666-donor mean. The cohort was sequenced for TCR beta chains only, and without alpha or paired-chain data the features that could be detected were limited. When HLA alleles, especially DR and DQ, strongly co-occurred, attributing TCR associations to individual alleles was difficult. A later genetic analysis associated a missense DCLRE1C variant with V-gene and J-gene trimming of TCR beta chains, and an independent cohort replicated the association. According to a later analysis, TCR association rates differed among HLA loci, with DRB1 alleles showing the most associated TCRs and HLA-C alleles showing the fewest. The study gave a list of under 200 TCR beta chains associated with cytomegalovirus. A further reported finding was that TCR beta sequences accurately predicted the HLA-A and HLA-B alleles for most subjects in the first cohort. According to a later analysis, parvovirus B19, influenza, CMV and Epstein-Barr virus appeared linked to several top co-occurrence clusters. CMV serostatus was the only immune exposure information available for the cohort. Because counts were too low, roughly 16 rarely observed V segments, including chromosome 9 orphons, were left out of the earlier analysis of some 640 of the donors. Because HLA typing was unavailable for some donors at each locus, only the typed subset was used in association tests. Presence/absence analyses assumed roughly uniform sequencing depth across donors, an assumption that may not hold. A cluster of highly shared sequence variants was judged likely to be a technical artifact of the sequencing pipeline. Some IMGT-functional V segments, including TRBV6-2 and TRBV6-3, could not be distinguished by the 87-base-pair reads and were therefore excluded. Correlated functional status among segregating V segments might reflect linkage disequilibrium, but an unknown experimental factor could not be ruled out. Specific HLA alleles were associated with some 15,000 TCR beta sequences at a false discovery rate of 0.05 in a later analysis. In a later analysis, HLA-associated TCR beta chains were found to be more clonally expanded and to have lower generation probabilities than equally common non-associated chains. While some public TCRs were present in many individuals, most TCR sequences turned up only very rarely across donors. An earlier analysis of 587 of the donors showed that most TCR beta V segments appeared in productive rearrangements either about 87% or about 30% of the time, which broadly matched IMGT annotations. Cytomegalovirus status was reported to be diagnosed by the classifier with high specificity and sensitivity in both the original and validation cohorts. In a later analysis, most CMV-associated TCR beta chains were found to appear HLA-restricted, with HLA associations seemingly driven largely by CMV exposure. According to the authors, the approach could potentially be generalized to other disease states and immunological phenotypes. In vitro tests confirmed that a few of the cytomegalovirus-associated TCR beta chains recognize cytomegalovirus antigens.

The cohort was made up of 650 to 700 healthy bone marrow donors. Cohort members were all nominally healthy when sampled, although unrecorded immune exposures were likely present. The donor was CMV seropositive and belonged to the group of about 290 seropositive cohort members. A peripheral blood sample was collected from each donor, and TCR beta sequencing was performed on peripheral blood mononuclear cells. The Qiagen DNeasy Blood Extraction Kit was used to extract genomic DNA from the blood cell samples. Preparation of the library involved the immunoSEQ multiplex PCR assay. The multiplex PCR relied on a mix of 60 forward primers for TCR Vbeta segments and 13 reverse primers for TCR Jbeta segments. A multiplex PCR assay on genomic DNA amplified the CDR3 region of rearranged TCR beta genes. Amplified TCR beta libraries were sequenced as 87-base-pair reads on the Illumina HiSeq System. In the source study's methods: A later analysis tallied 75 million to 95 million unique TCR beta chains across the approximately 670 repertoires, and 10 million to 11 million of those chains were shared by two or more donors. To remove PCR and sequencing errors, raw reads were error-corrected and collapsed into unique sequences using a nearest-neighbor algorithm that merged closely related sequences. Alignment of CDR3 sequences to IMGT reference sequences was used to assign V, D and J gene segments. For a sequence to be retained, a match of at least six nucleotides to both a V gene segment and a J gene segment was required. A rearrangement was called productive if the CDR3 had no stop codons and remained in frame with V and J, and every other rearrangement was called non-productive. Following IMGT convention, CDR3 was defined as the stretch from the second conserved V-encoded cysteine up to the conserved J-encoded phenylalanine. The earlier analysis of about 560 of the donors excluded any sequence lacking an unambiguous match to a single V gene segment. An earlier analysis of approximately 590 of the donors called V segments functional above 56.7% productive rearrangements and segregating when the between-donor standard deviation exceeded 5%. To diagnose cytomegalovirus status from the catalog of TCR beta chain sequences, a statistical classification framework was built. A later analysis assigned V and J genes by comparing TCR nucleotide sequences with IMGT/GENE-DB human TR gene sequences. Using the TCRdist pipeline, a later analysis assigned CDR3 sequences along with most-parsimonious VDJ recombination scenarios. In a later analysis, every TCR beta chain was defined by the combination of its CDR3 amino acid sequence and its V-gene family, and reads without a unique V-gene family were dropped. To address suspected cross-contamination and a sequencing artifact, a later analysis removed 550 to 750 highly shared, low-generation-probability nucleotide sequences. In a later analysis, a clonal expansion index was calculated for each public chain from normalized within-repertoire ranks of inferred template counts. A later analysis computed generation probabilities with a VDJ recombination model fitted to out-of-frame rearrangements, and checked the results against IGoR. Hypergeometric tests were used in a later analysis to score TCR-TCR, TCR-HLA and TCR-CMV co-occurrence, with a repertoire-size bias correction applied to the TCR pairs. To estimate false discovery rates, a later analysis permuted the HLA or CMV assignments 20 times. In a later analysis, co-occurring TCRs were grouped with DBSCAN, and TCRdist sequence similarity was added when clustering was performed within HLA-allele-positive subsets. For co-occurrence clustering, repertoires with fewer than 30,000 or more than 120,000 public chains were excluded, along with roughly 5 repertoires with anomalous nucleotide sharing. What TCRdb holds here is the immuneACCESS table cut down to in-frame rearrangements. Part of the clones is not present; checked against another copy, under half of the missing clones reflect an unresolved V gene, and the others are unexplained. That table gives V, J and clone size, and the DNA gave D and trimming. The sample includes under 150,000 clones, with roughly 80% observed a single time. The ten largest clones add up to 3.5% to 4.5% of the sample.

Details on this clone: Its cognate antigen has yet to be identified. Base qualities are missing; no much larger clone stands one base away.

Trimming at the junction amounts to 3 bases on V and 2 bases on J, and the germline ends lie 8 bases apart. From the cysteine through the phenylalanine, the CDR3 covers 14 amino acids. Here the CDR3 DNA is all that survives: 42 bases in frame from base 1. Taken from the germline V gene (reference sequence), the CDR1 and CDR2 loops are LNHDA and SQIVND. Recombination linked TRBV19 to TRBJ1-5, with the D gene call left open. This receptor was obtained from a woman aged 40-49 years in good health and CMV-seropositive. Sequenced sample: PBMCs. This receptor carries the CDR3 CASSIIGGNQPQHF. The nucleotide sequence reads as follows: TGTGCCAGTAGTATTATTGGAGGCAATCAGCCCCAGCATTTT.